This T cell receptor (beta chain) was sequenced for a study of shared clonotypes between healthy human individuals. Produced via immunoSEQ multiplex PCR; TCRdb's table is partial and in-frame only. This repertoire shows 2 million to 2.5 million clones, 80% to 95% found once; its top ten account for about 0.41%. Sequencing was performed on naive CD4+ T cells from PBMCs. Subset in this sample: CD45RA+ positively selected. The TCR sequence derives from a man aged 18 to 29 in good health. Some clones in this sample may be carry-over from other donors' samples.

In DNA, the CDR3 is TGTGCCAGCAGTCCCAAATGGACAGGGGGAAGCACTGAAGCTTTCTTT. It is translated as CASSPKWTGGSTEAFF. The chain links TRBV27 to TRBJ1-1, with 10 bases lining up with TRBD1. Germline V gene data show CDR1 as MNHEY and CDR2 as SMNVEV (reference sequence). CDR3 length: 16 amino acids. The V segment lost 5 bases and the J segment 4 bases; nucleotides outside the gene matches: 10.